This passage covers 27 T cell receptor beta chains from one sample sequenced in a study of T cell changes during pregnancy in multiple sclerosis. Profiled with immunoSEQ multiplex PCR; TCRdb holds only in-frame clones, not every one. Of about 51,000 clones listed, roughly 93% are singletons. This specimen was peripheral blood, taken in the second trimester of pregnancy. The receptor set was obtained from a female donor with multiple sclerosis, enrolled in a pregnancy study.

The V and J genes are TRBV5-6 and TRBJ1-3, with 9 bases matching TRBD1. Trimming at V came to 3 bases and at J to 4 bases, leaving 5 bases not matched to a gene. Germline CDR1 reads SGHDT; CDR2 reads YYEEEE. The CDR3 totals 15 residues. The CDR3 bases are TGTGCCAGCAGCTACCGGGACAGGGCGGGAAACACCATATATTTT. Translation gives CASSYRDRAGNTIYF.

The genes are TRBV28 and TRBJ2-1, with D hard to call. CDR1 MDHEN and CDR2 SYDVKM come from the germline V gene. The length of the CDR3 is 14 residues. V was shortened by 3 bases and J by 6 bases, with 12 bases between the two germline ends. The CDR3 DNA is TGTGCCAGCAGTTTTCCTATCCGGGTCAATGAGCAGTTCTTC. Its translation: CASSFPIRVNEQFF. Full variable domain (rest looked up from reference TRBV28 and TRBJ2-1): DVKVTQSSRYLVKRTGEKVFLECVQDMDHENMFWYRQDPGLGLRLIYFSYDVKMKEKGDIPEGYSVSREKKERFSLILESASTNQTSMYLCASSFPIRVNEQFFGPGTRLTVL.

The chain is built from TRBV29-1 and TRBJ2-1; 7 nucleotides match TRBD1. The CDR3 sequence is 14 residues long. V dropped 4 bases and J dropped 6; count of bases not matched to a gene: 9. The germline V gene encodes CDR1 SQVTM and CDR2 ANQGSEA. DNA for the CDR3: TGCAGCGTTGTTCACGGGACAGTCATCAATGAGCAGTTCTTC. Amino acids: CSVVHGTVINEQFF.

The gene calls are TRBV10-1 and TRBJ2-1; D is uncertain. CDR3 length equals 13 residues. V dropped 0 bases and J dropped 12 bases, with 12 bases sitting between them. CDR1 is WNHNN, CDR2 SYGVQD, per germline (reference sequence). CDR3 in DNA: TGCGCCAGCAGTGAGTCGAGCCGTGATGGGCAGTTCTTC. Protein product: CASSESSRDGQFF.

This rearrangement joins TRBV28 to TRBJ2-1; a possible D gene is TRBD2 (6 bases). The CDR3 is 16 amino acids. V lost 3 bases and J lost 0, with 12 bases in between. CDR1 and CDR2 (germline): MDHEN, SYDVKM. CDR3 sequence: CASSLGGFSSYNEQFF. The CDR3 DNA reads as TGTGCCAGCAGTTTGGGGGGTTTCAGCTCCTACAATGAGCAGTTCTTC.

The rearrangement links TRBV5-1 to TRBJ1-3; tentative D call: TRBD1 (5 bases). Trimming took off 4 bases at V and 0 bases at J, with 8 bases between the two ends. Germline V gene sequence: CDR1 SGHRS, CDR2 YFSETQ. The CDR3 sequence is 14 residues long. CDR3 amino acids: CASSADSSGNTIYF. The CDR3 DNA reads TGCGCCAGCAGCGCCGACAGCTCTGGAAACACCATATATTTT.

This clone was observed a handful of times. The chain couples TRBV2 to TRBJ2-2, with TRBD1 as a possible D gene (6 bases). The CDR3 runs to 16 residues. In germline, CDR1 is SNHLY, CDR2 FYNNEI. V dropped 7 bases and J dropped 0 bases, with 15 bases sitting between them. The CDR3 is CASTLFGTTNTGELFF. The DNA of the CDR3 is TGTGCCAGCACTCTATTCGGGACAACGAACACCGGGGAGCTGTTTTTT.

This sequence joins TRBV7-3 and TRBJ2-3; the D gene is possibly TRBD2 (6 bases). This CDR3 spans 15 amino acids. Germline V lookup: CDR1 SGHTA, CDR2 FQGTGA. Deletions cut 0 bases from V and 5 bases from J, with 12 bases between. Here the CDR3 reads CASSLTPGVGDTQYF. In DNA form, the CDR3 reads TGTGCCAGCAGCTTAACGCCGGGGGTGGGAGATACGCAGTATTTT.

The V and J genes are TRBV5-1 and TRBJ2-3; D is unresolved. V was shortened by 0 bases and J by 4 bases, with 12 bases between the two germline ends. This CDR3 is 15 amino acids long. CDR1 and CDR2 from the germline V gene are SGHRS and YFSETQ. The CDR3 region is CASSLASVGADTQYF. The CDR3 DNA reads TGCGCCAGCAGCTTGGCCTCGGTGGGCGCAGATACGCAGTATTTT. Filled out from reference TRBV5-1 and TRBJ2-3, the complete variable domain reads KAGVTQTPRYLIKTRGQQVTLSCSPISGHRSVSWYQQTPGQGLQFLFEYFSETQRNKGNFPGRFSGRQFSNSRSEMNVSTLELGDSALYLCASSLASVGADTQYFGPGTRLTVL.

The rearrangement links TRBV18 to TRBJ1-2, with a weak D call TRBD1 (6 bases). CDR3 length: 16 residues. Germline assignment: CDR1 KGHSH and CDR2 LQKENI. The V gene lost 1 base and the J gene lost 3 bases, with 15 bases spanning the gap. The CDR3 here is CASSPQGESTDYGYTF. The CDR3 DNA reads TGTGCCAGCTCACCACAGGGGGAGTCAACGGACTATGGCTACACCTTC.

The CDR3 DNA reads TGTGCCAGCTCACCTAGAAATACAGAGAATGAGCAGTTCTTC. This encodes CASSPRNTENEQFF. V and J are TRBV18 and TRBJ2-1; D not resolved. The ends were cut back, 3 bases at V and 7 bases at J, with 13 bases in the middle. Germline CDR1 reads KGHSH; CDR2 reads LQKENI. The CDR3 extends over 14 amino acids. Together with reference TRBV18 and TRBJ2-1, the CDR3 gives the full variable domain: NAGVMQNPRHLVRRRGQEARLRCSPMKGHSHVYWYRQLPEEGLKFMVYLQKENIIDESGMPKERFSAEFPKEGPSILRIQQVVRGDSAAYFCASSPRNTENEQFFGPGTRLTVL.

The J gene is TRBJ2-1, the V gene TRBV7-2; 10 bases map to TRBD2. Trimming removed 3 bases from V and 4 bases from J; junction bases left unmatched: 9. Germline CDR1 SGHTA, CDR2 FQGNSA. The CDR3 is 17 residues long. The CDR3 DNA reads as TGTGCCAGCAGCTTGACTCCAGCGGGGGGGATTTACAATGAGCAGTTCTTC. It codes for CASSLTPAGGIYNEQFF.

The chain recombines TRBV27 with TRBJ2-5, with D perhaps matching TRBD2 (5 bases). Per the germline V gene, CDR1 is MNHEY and CDR2 is SMNVEV (reference sequence). This CDR3 comprises 15 residues. Trimming shortened V by 2 bases and J by 2 bases, and 12 bases separated the two germline ends. This CDR3 is CASSLRAALQETQYF. CDR3 nucleotides: TGTGCCAGCAGTTTACGAGCGGCCCTGCAAGAGACCCAGTACTTC.

J is TRBJ2-1 and V is TRBV5-4, with 8 bases identical to TRBD2. The CDR3 consists of 18 residues. Germline CDR1 reads SGHNT; CDR2 reads YYREEE (reference sequence). Unmatched junction bases numbered 13, after V lost 4 bases and J lost 1 base. The CDR3 reads CASSLGESGSGSYNEQFF. CDR3 nucleotides: TGTGCCAGCAGCCTAGGTGAAAGCGGGAGTGGTTCCTACAATGAGCAGTTCTTC. Using reference TRBV5-4 and TRBJ2-1 for the parts outside the CDR3, the full variable domain is ETGVTQSPTHLIKTRGQQVTLRCSSQSGHNTVSWYQQALGQGPQFIFQYYREEENGRGNFPPRFSGLQFPNYSSELNVNALELDDSALYLCASSLGESGSGSYNEQFFGPGTRLTVL.

This clone came up once. The chain has TRBV2 and TRBJ1-4; D uncertain. CDR1 SNHLY and CDR2 FYNNEI come from the germline V gene. This CDR3 is 14 amino acids long. The ends were cut back, 2 bases at V and 6 bases at J, with 10 bases in the middle. The CDR3 sequence is CASSEKTAYEKLFF. The CDR3 bases are TGTGCCAGCAGTGAAAAAACAGCTTATGAAAAACTGTTTTTT.

The sample holds one count of this clone. V is TRBV25-1 and J is TRBJ2-3, with 9 nucleotides matching TRBD2. J was trimmed by 7 bases and V by 3 bases; bases with no gene match: 8. This CDR3 comprises 15 residues. The germline V gene has CDR1 MGHDK and CDR2 SYGVNS. The CDR3 nucleotides read TGTGCCAGCAGTGACACGGCGGGAGGGCCAAATACGCAGTATTTT. As protein: CASSDTAGGPNTQYF. The full variable domain, completed using reference TRBV25-1 and TRBJ2-3, is EADIYQTPRYLVIGTGKKITLECSQTMGHDKMYWYQQDPGMELHLIHYSYGVNSTEKGDLSSESTVSRIRTEHFPLTLESARPSHTSQYLCASSDTAGGPNTQYFGPGTRLTVL.

The genes are TRBV5-1 and TRBJ2-1; possibly TRBD2 for D (5 bases). CDR1 is SGHRS and CDR2 is YFSETQ in the germline V gene. V was clipped by 1 base and J by 10 bases, with 18 bases between them. The CDR3 is 15 residues long. The CDR3, as DNA: TGCGCCAGCAGCTTGCTGAGCGGCACTTTTATAGAGCAGTTCTTC. This translates into CASSLLSGTFIEQFF.

The chain employs TRBV7-2 and TRBJ2-1; TRBD1 aligns across 7 bases. The CDR3 loop spans 15 amino acids. With V trimmed by 0 bases and J by 14 bases, 13 bases remained unmatched. Germline loops: CDR1 SGHTA, CDR2 FQGNSA. CDR3 sequence (DNA): TGTGCCAGCAGCTTAGCGCTCGGGGACAGCCTGGTGGAGTTCTTC. It encodes CASSLALGDSLVEFF. Full variable domain (outside the CDR3, taken from reference TRBV7-2 and TRBJ2-1): GAGVSQSPSNKVTEKGKDVELRCDPISGHTALYWYRQSLGQGLEFLIYFQGNSAPDKSGLPSDRFSAERTGGSVSTLTIQRTQQEDSAVYLCASSLALGDSLVEFFGPGTRLTVL.

This sequence joins TRBV27 and TRBJ2-7; D uncertain. The V gene's germline CDR1 is MNHEY and CDR2 SMNVEV (reference sequence). Trimming cost V 4 bases and J 1 base, with 8 bases left between them. There are 13 residues in the CDR3. CDR3 nucleotides: TGTGCCAGCAGTTCTCTATTATCCTACGAGCAGTACTTC. It codes for CASSSLLSYEQYF.

V gene TRBV5-4 combines with J gene TRBJ1-4; 10 bases are shared with TRBD1. The CDR3 contains 14 residues. J lost 7 bases, V lost 4 bases, and 4 bases had no gene match. CDR1 is SGHNT and CDR2 is YYREEE in the germline V gene (reference sequence). CDR3 sequence: CASSPGQGREKLFF. The CDR3 bases are TGTGCCAGCAGCCCGGGACAGGGGCGTGAAAAACTGTTTTTT.

This clone was seen a single time. The chain combines TRBV5-4 with TRBJ2-5; D not resolved. The V gene's germline CDR1 is SGHNT and CDR2 YYREEE (reference sequence). The V gene lost 4 bases and the J gene lost 4 bases, with 11 bases spanning the gap. CDR3 length equals 13 residues. The CDR3: CASSLAVLETQYF. CDR3 coding DNA: TGTGCCAGCAGCCTTGCAGTGCTAGAGACCCAGTACTTC.

The genes are TRBV5-4 and TRBJ2-3; TRBD2 agrees at 11 bases. The CDR3 covers 15 residues. J was trimmed by 4 bases and V by 2 bases; bases with no gene match: 3. Germline CDR1 is SGHNT and CDR2 is YYREEE (reference sequence). CDR3 region: CASSFSSGRADTQYF. CDR3 sequence (DNA): TGTGCCAGCAGCTTCAGTAGCGGGAGGGCAGATACGCAGTATTTT.

This rearrangement joins TRBV4-1 to TRBJ2-5; TRBD2 aligns across 9 bases. CDR1 and CDR2 (germline): MGHRA, YSYEKL. The CDR3 covers 15 residues. Germline trimming cut 5 bases from V and 5 bases from J; bases unmatched to any gene: 9. Here the CDR3 DNA reads TGCGCCAGCAGCGCCATTAGCGGGAGATCGGAGACCCAGTACTTC. Amino acids: CASSAISGRSETQYF.

The V and J genes are TRBV4-3 and TRBJ2-2, with no clear D. The germline gives CDR1 LGHNA, CDR2 YSLEER. V dropped 1 base and J dropped 1 base, with 4 bases sitting between them. This CDR3 is built from 14 residues. CDR3 region: CASSQVQNTGELFF. The CDR3 DNA sequence: TGCGCCAGCAGCCAAGTCCAGAACACCGGGGAGCTGTTTTTT.

The chain has TRBV27 and TRBJ2-2; TRBD2 aligns across 7 bases. The CDR3 extends over 14 amino acids. V was pared by 4 bases and J by 3 bases, with 2 bases of the junction left unmatched. Germline V gene data show CDR1 as MNHEY and CDR2 as SMNVEV (reference sequence). The CDR3 loop reads CASSWLADTGELFF. The CDR3, as DNA: TGTGCCAGCAGTTGGCTAGCGGACACCGGGGAGCTGTTTTTT.

The chain recombines TRBV7-2 with TRBJ2-2, with TRBD1 matching 7 bases. V shed 5 bases and J 7 bases; nucleotides not matched to a gene: 4. CDR1 and CDR2 from the germline V gene are SGHTA and FQGNSA. The CDR3 is 13 residues long. The CDR3 reads CASSLQGFGELFF. CDR3 sequence (DNA): TGTGCCAGCAGCCTACAGGGGTTCGGGGAGCTGTTTTTT. Variable domain in full (rest from reference TRBV7-2 and TRBJ2-2): GAGVSQSPSNKVTEKGKDVELRCDPISGHTALYWYRQSLGQGLEFLIYFQGNSAPDKSGLPSDRFSAERTGGSVSTLTIQRTQQEDSAVYLCASSLQGFGELFFGEGSRLTVL.

This clone was seen more than once but under ten times. This chain's CDR3 is CASSYWASTGELFF. The CDR3 DNA is TGTGCCAGCAGTTACTGGGCATCCACCGGGGAGCTGTTTTTT. The chain is built from TRBV6-5 and TRBJ2-2; D not certain. CDR1 is MNHEY and CDR2 is SVGAGI in the germline V gene. V lost 1 base and J 4 bases, leaving 7 bases between the germline ends. The CDR3 loop spans 14 amino acids.